This TCR beta chain was identified during a study of T cells after yellow fever vaccination. Study-wide results and caveats: The booster response re-showed most primary clones: approximately 95% CD4, 88% CD8.

This clonotype was observed a handful of times. Its antigen remains unidentified. The CDR3 has 20 amino acids. A process of 5'RACE template switching, which added a universal primer site and UMIs, was used to make TCR cDNA. TCRdb analysed the 5' RACE reads with MiXCR anew, one entry per CDR3 protein. The data contain 450,000 to 550,000 distinct CDR3 sequences, 21% of them singletons. This clonotype was sampled from a man aged 18 to 30 who received the YFV17D yellow fever vaccine. This chain links TRBV21-1 with TRBJ1-2. TRBV21-1 counts as a pseudogene. The sequencing here drew on PBMCs, taken 21 days after the first yellow fever vaccination. CDR3 bases: TGTGCCAGCAGCATTGATTTAGACGAATTCTGGGATTGTTCAAACTATGGCTACACCTTC. Protein product: CASSIDLDEFWDCSNYGYTF.